These T cell receptor beta chains were read from a single sample in a study of T cells after yellow fever vaccination. TCRdb independently ran MiXCR on the 5' RACE reads; one entry per CDR3 protein. The sample yields around 310,000 distinct CDR3 sequences, approximately 3.9% seen once. Sequencing used PBMCs, obtained 5 days after the yellow fever booster vaccination. These receptors came from a man aged 18 to 30 who received the YFV17D yellow fever vaccine. Both conserved end residues are part of each CDR3. Fields, in order: V gene, J gene, D gene, clone size, CDR3 protein, CDR3 DNA. The D gene is left open where the match is weak. Clone size, where shown, is once, few, many, or a class for clones that have expanded.

TRBV20-1	TRBJ1-1	-	-	CSADENTEAFF	TGCAGTGCCGATGAGAACACTGAAGCTTTCTTT
TRBV7-2	TRBJ1-2	-	many	CASSSRESYGYTF	TGTGCCAGCAGCTCTAGGGAATCCTATGGCTACACCTTC
TRBV24-1	TRBJ1-2	-	few	CATSGRDGYTF	TGTGCCACCAGTGGGAGGGATGGCTACACCTTC
TRBV7-2	TRBJ1-5	TRBD1	few	CASSLGNRGHQPQHF	TGTGCCAGCAGCTTGGGTAACAGGGGTCATCAGCCCCAGCATTTT
TRBV3-1	TRBJ2-3	TRBD1	-	CASTRDRGQVTDTQYF	TGTGCCAGCACCAGGGACAGGGGGCAGGTCACAGATACGCAGTATTTT
TRBV16	TRBJ2-2	-	many	CASSRVSSGELFF	TGTGCCAGCAGCCGGGTTTCATCCGGGGAGCTGTTTTTT
TRBV6-5	TRBJ2-1	-	few	CASNDGRPYNEQFF	TGTGCCAGCAACGACGGTCGACCATACAATGAGCAGTTCTTC
TRBV7-2	TRBJ2-1	-	few	CASTRLYNEQFF	TGTGCCAGCACCAGACTTTACAATGAGCAGTTCTTC
TRBV20-1	TRBJ1-1	-	few	CSASITGRNTEAFF	TGCAGTGCTAGTATTACAGGGAGGAACACTGAAGCTTTCTTT
TRBV5-1	TRBJ2-1	-	-	CASSLEQPTDKEQFF	TGCGCCAGCAGCTTGGAGCAGCCTACCGACAAAGAGCAGTTCTTC
TRBV4-2	TRBJ2-1	TRBD2	many	CASSQDTGGTFPGSEFF	TGTGCCAGCAGCCAAGATACGGGGGGGACCTTTCCGGGTTCAGAGTTCTTC
TRBV3-1	TRBJ1-1	-	-	CASSQEWSYTEAFF	TGTGCCAGCAGCCAAGAATGGAGCTACACTGAAGCTTTCTTT
TRBV18	TRBJ1-1	-	many	CASSPYVAENTEAFF	TGTGCCAGCTCACCATACGTCGCGGAGAACACTGAAGCTTTCTTT
TRBV18	TRBJ1-1	-	many	CASSPRPGPNTEAFF	TGTGCCAGCTCACCTCGCCCGGGCCCGAACACTGAAGCTTTCTTT
TRBV9	TRBJ2-5	TRBD2	-	CASSAGLAGGQETQYF	TGTGCCAGCAGCGCGGGACTAGCGGGGGGCCAAGAGACCCAGTACTTC
TRBV2	TRBJ1-1	-	-	CASIMMNTEAFF	TGTGCCAGCATTATGATGAACACTGAAGCTTTCTTT
TRBV10-3	TRBJ2-7	-	few	CAISGAGQPYEQYF	TGTGCCATCAGTGGCGCGGGACAGCCCTACGAGCAGTACTTC
TRBV16	TRBJ1-5	TRBD1	-	CASSRPDRGLGQPQHF	TGTGCCAGCAGCCGACCGGACAGGGGGCTGGGTCAGCCCCAGCATTTT
TRBV4-1	TRBJ1-1	TRBD1	-	CASSLWTGGADTEAFF	TGCGCCAGCAGCCTTTGGACAGGGGGCGCGGACACTGAAGCTTTCTTT
TRBV9	TRBJ2-1	-	-	CASSVEGRAYNEQFF	TGTGCCAGCAGCGTAGAGGGACGGGCCTACAATGAGCAGTTCTTC
TRBV19	TRBJ1-2	TRBD1	few	CASSMVAGGNGYTF	TGTGCCAGTAGTATGGTGGCAGGGGGCAATGGCTACACCTTC
TRBV7-2	TRBJ1-2	-	-	CASSVYTQNYGYTF	TGTGCCAGCAGCGTCTACACGCAGAACTATGGCTACACCTTC
TRBV6-5	TRBJ1-6	-	few	CASSYDRTKYANSPLHF	TGTGCCAGCAGTTATGACAGGACGAAGTATGCGAATTCACCCCTCCACTTT
TRBV4-3	TRBJ2-5	TRBD2	-	CASSQFTPGLSQETQYF	TGCGCCAGCAGCCAATTTACTCCGGGACTATCCCAAGAGACCCAGTACTTC
TRBV9	TRBJ1-2	-	-	CASSAGTLNYGYTF	TGTGCCAGCAGCGCCGGGACTCTTAACTATGGCTACACCTTC
TRBV7-2	TRBJ1-5	TRBD1	many	CASSLEGQDNQPQHF	TGTGCCAGCAGCTTAGAGGGACAGGATAATCAGCCCCAGCATTTT
TRBV12-3/TRBV12-4	TRBJ2-3	TRBD1	few	CASSPQGARTDTQYF	TGTGCCAGCAGCCCACAGGGGGCTAGAACAGATACGCAGTATTTT
TRBV6-5	TRBJ2-1	TRBD2	few	CASSHLAGGMNEQFF	TGTGCCAGCAGTCACCTAGCGGGGGGGATGAATGAGCAGTTCTTC
TRBV27	TRBJ2-3	TRBD2	-	CASSLWGGVADTQYF	TGTGCCAGCAGTTTATGGGGGGGGGTTGCAGATACGCAGTATTTT
TRBV5-1	TRBJ1-2	-	few	CASSLGRYYGYTF	TGCGCCAGCAGCTTGGGACGGTACTATGGCTACACCTTC
TRBV20-1	TRBJ1-1	-	few	CSYRVSRGGTEAFF	TGCAGTTACAGGGTGTCGAGAGGAGGCACTGAAGCTTTCTTT
TRBV29-1	TRBJ2-3	TRBD2	once	CSVVGLAGADTHYF	TGCAGCGTTGTCGGCCTAGCGGGAGCAGATACGCACTATTTT
TRBV5-1	TRBJ2-5	-	many	CASSLEIRQETQYF	TGCGCCAGCAGCTTGGAAATCCGACAAGAGACCCAGTACTTC
TRBV9	TRBJ2-1	-	-	CASSVGWGRGGYNEQFF	TGTGCCAGCAGCGTAGGTTGGGGGAGGGGGGGATACAATGAGCAGTTCTTC
TRBV4-1	TRBJ2-2	-	-	CASSHRGLKNTGELFF	TGCGCCAGCAGCCACCGGGGACTTAAGAACACCGGGGAGCTGTTTTTT
TRBV27	TRBJ2-6	-	few	CASSTGANVLTF	TGTGCCAGCTCTACTGGGGCCAACGTCCTGACTTTC
TRBV29-1	TRBJ2-1	-	few	CSVALIIGTGWNEQFF	TGCAGCGTTGCCCTCATAATAGGGACGGGGTGGAATGAGCAGTTCTTC
TRBV12-3/TRBV12-4	TRBJ2-2	-	few	CASTPRGTAPGELFF	TGTGCCAGCACCCCACGGGGGACGGCTCCCGGGGAGCTGTTTTTT
TRBV27	TRBJ1-5	-	-	CASSLARAMPQHF	TGTGCCAGCAGTTTAGCTAGGGCTATGCCCCAGCATTTT
TRBV5-1	TRBJ2-5	-	-	CASSLLVRETQYF	TGCGCCAGCAGCTTGCTCGTGCGGGAGACCCAGTACTTC
TRBV7-2	TRBJ2-3	-	few	CASSLGAEMSTDTQYF	TGTGCCAGCAGCTTAGGCGCAGAGATGAGCACAGATACGCAGTATTTT
TRBV7-9	TRBJ2-2	TRBD1	few	CASTSSDRAVAGELFF	TGTGCCAGCACCTCTTCGGACAGGGCCGTCGCCGGGGAGCTGTTTTTT
TRBV27	TRBJ2-4	-	few	CASSQTGAINIQYF	TGTGCCAGCAGCCAGACCGGGGCAATAAACATTCAGTACTTC
TRBV7-6	TRBJ1-3	-	many	CASRMPGDRGSSGNTIYF	TGTGCCAGCAGAATGCCCGGGGACCGGGGTTCATCTGGAAACACCATATATTTT
TRBV5-6	TRBJ2-4	-	many	CASSVTGNIQYF	TGTGCCAGCAGCGTGACGGGGAACATTCAGTACTTC
TRBV18	TRBJ1-1	-	-	CASSPRETEAFF	TGTGCCAGCTCACCGCGGGAAACTGAAGCTTTCTTT
TRBV9	TRBJ2-1	TRBD2	many	CASSAPTSGGFKNEQFF	TGTGCCAGCAGCGCCCCGACTAGCGGGGGGTTCAAGAATGAGCAGTTCTTC
TRBV5-1	TRBJ2-1	-	-	CASSLGEGVYNEQFF	TGCGCCAGCAGCTTGGGAGAGGGGGTTTACAATGAGCAGTTCTTC
TRBV7-9	TRBJ2-1	-	few	CASSLGPGGAYNEQFF	TGTGCCAGCAGCTTAGGCCCCGGGGGCGCCTACAATGAGCAGTTCTTC
TRBV6-2/TRBV6-3	TRBJ1-1	-	few	CASSDVGTGVEAFF	TGTGCCAGCAGTGACGTAGGGACCGGAGTTGAAGCTTTCTTT
TRBV19	TRBJ1-1	-	-	CASSIVGRTEAFF	TGTGCCAGTAGTATAGTCGGACGGACTGAAGCTTTCTTT
TRBV4-1	TRBJ1-5	-	-	CASSQSGSLQPQHF	TGCGCCAGCAGCCAATCGGGGAGTTTGCAGCCCCAGCATTTT
TRBV7-2	TRBJ1-6	TRBD1	many	CASSWDRGNSPLHF	TGTGCCAGCAGCTGGGACAGAGGCAATTCACCCCTCCACTTT
TRBV7-2	TRBJ1-2	-	many	CASSLVGQGYGYTF	TGTGCCAGCAGCTTAGTTGGCCAGGGTTATGGCTACACCTTC